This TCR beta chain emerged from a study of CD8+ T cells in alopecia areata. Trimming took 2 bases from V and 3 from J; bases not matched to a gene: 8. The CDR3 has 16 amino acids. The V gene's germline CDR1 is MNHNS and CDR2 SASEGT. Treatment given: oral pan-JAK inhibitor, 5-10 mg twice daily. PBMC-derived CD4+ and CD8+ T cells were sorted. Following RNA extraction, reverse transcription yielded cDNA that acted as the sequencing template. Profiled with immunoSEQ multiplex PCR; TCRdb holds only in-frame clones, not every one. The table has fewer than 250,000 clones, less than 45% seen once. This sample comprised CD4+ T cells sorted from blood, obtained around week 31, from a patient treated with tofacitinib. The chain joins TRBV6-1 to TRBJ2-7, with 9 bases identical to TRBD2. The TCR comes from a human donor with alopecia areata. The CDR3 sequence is CASSERPLAGSYEQYF. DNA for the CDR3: TGTGCCAGCAGTGAAAGACCCCTAGCGGGAAGCTACGAGCAGTACTTC.